Below are 21 T cell receptor beta chains sequenced from a single sample in a study of human T cells and chemical hapten exposure. Regarding time point: patch test 2, 6 weeks after DPC sensitization. Treatment described: therapeutic diphenylcyclopropenone sensitization with weekly scalp DPC. TCRdb reprocessed the RACE reads via MiXCR and lists one record per CDR3 protein. The table records approximately 40,000 distinct CDR3 sequences, 3% to 3.5% of them present only once. The sample in question was whole blood, obtained in connection with sensitization to the hapten diphenylcyclopropenone (DPC). All receptors derive from a man aged 40-55 years with alopecia areata. Some clones in this sample may be carry-over from other donors' samples.

This clonotype was seen ten or more times. This sequence joins TRBV7-6 and TRBJ2-7; D ambiguous. Germline CDR1 reads SGHVS; CDR2 reads FNYEAQ. The V end lost 1 base, the J end lost 0 bases, and 13 bases lay between the germline ends. The CDR3 sequence is 16 residues long. The CDR3 sequence is CASSLESGVSSYEQYF. CDR3 coding DNA: TGTGCCAGCAGCTTAGAATCAGGAGTGAGCTCCTACGAGCAGTACTTC.

This clonotype was seen many times. The V call is TRBV2, the J call TRBJ1-1; D is ambiguous. The CDR3 extends over 14 amino acids. Per the germline V gene, CDR1 is SNHLY and CDR2 is FYNNEI. The CDR3 here is CAGEDAQMNTEAFF. The CDR3 region has the DNA TGTGCGGGAGAGGACGCGCAAATGAACACTGAAGCTTTCTTT.

This clonotype occurred many times. V is TRBV27 and J is TRBJ1-5; 7 nucleotides line up with TRBD1. V was clipped by 5 bases and J by 4 bases; unmatched bases: 8. Germline CDR1 reads MNHEY; CDR2 reads SMNVEV (reference sequence). The CDR3 loop spans 15 amino acids. The chain's CDR3 is CASSPQGQPNQPQHF. CDR3 nucleotide sequence: TGTGCCAGCAGTCCACAGGGACAGCCTAATCAGCCCCAGCATTTT.

At least ten counts were recorded for this clonotype. This chain uses TRBV30 with TRBJ2-7; D remains unclear. V was clipped by 0 bases and J by 6 bases, with 12 bases between them. CDR3 length: 13 residues. The germline V gene has CDR1 GTSNPN and CDR2 SVGIG (reference sequence). CDR3 region: CAWSVKQSPEQYF. CDR3 DNA: TGTGCCTGGAGTGTGAAACAGTCACCCGAGCAGTACTTC.

This clonotype came up many times. The chain is built from TRBV20-1 and TRBJ2-1; tentative D call: TRBD1 (6 bases). CDR3 length: 11 residues. The germline V gene has CDR1 DFQATT and CDR2 SNEGSKA (reference sequence). Trimming cost V 5 bases and J 9 bases, with 11 bases left between them. The chain's CDR3 is CSAGRGGEQFF. For the CDR3, the DNA is TGCAGTGCTGGGAGAGGGGGTGAGCAGTTCTTC.

This clonotype was counted at least ten times. The V call is TRBV29-1, the J call TRBJ2-5, with TRBD1 matching over 8 bases. The CDR3 is 12 amino acids. The germline V gene encodes CDR1 SQVTM and CDR2 ANQGSEA. The CDR3: CNVGQGQETQYF. CDR3 sequence (DNA): TGCAACGTCGGACAGGGACAAGAGACCCAGTACTTC.

Ten or more counts support this clonotype. The chain links TRBV6-1 to TRBJ1-1; TRBD1 matches at 7 bases. The CDR3 contains 14 residues. The V and J ends lost 7 bases and 2 bases, in that order; junction bases with no gene match: 7. CDR1 MNHNS and CDR2 SASEGT come from the germline V gene. The chain's CDR3 is CASTRGGLNTEAFF. The CDR3 DNA follows: TGTGCCAGCACCAGAGGGGGCCTAAACACTGAAGCTTTCTTT.

As concerns this clonotype: A clone one base away is much larger, so this may be a read error. The conserved phenylalanine or tryptophan normally closing the CDR3 is absent here, so this likely arose from a read error. No DNA is shown, since the ends of the CDR3 on it are uncertain; the CDR3 is the one TCRdb lists. The rearrangement joins TRBV2 to TRBJ2-3; the table gives TRBD1 as D, unverified against the DNA. Germline V lookup: CDR1 SNHLY, CDR2 FYNNEI. The CDR3 region is 11 residues in length, termini included. CDR3 loop: CASSVVHREYL.

This clonotype was seen at least ten times. The chain carries TRBV27 and TRBJ2-5; D perhaps matches TRBD1 (6 bases). This CDR3 region has 13 residues. CDR1 and CDR2 from the germline V gene are MNHEY and SMNVEV (reference sequence). The V end was cut by 4 bases, the J end by 5 bases, with 11 bases between. The CDR3 here is CASSYTGPETQYF. In DNA, the CDR3 is TGTGCCAGCAGTTATACAGGGCCCGAGACCCAGTACTTC.

At least ten counts were recorded for this clonotype. The chain has TRBV5-1 and TRBJ2-5; TRBD2 matches at 11 bases. The V gene's germline CDR1 is SGHRS and CDR2 YFSETQ. The junction had 4 bases not matched to a gene; V was cut back by 2 bases and J by 4 bases. This CDR3 region has 15 residues. CDR3 loop: CASSLGLAGGETQYF. The CDR3 DNA sequence: TGCGCCAGCAGCTTAGGCCTAGCGGGAGGAGAGACCCAGTACTTC.

At least ten counts were recorded for this clonotype. CDR3 sequence: CASSHREEQYF. For the CDR3, the DNA is TGTGCCAGCAGCCACAGGGAGGAGCAGTACTTC. The genes are TRBV6-1 and TRBJ2-7; D is possibly TRBD1 (6 bases). The V end was cut by 6 bases, the J end by 7 bases, with 10 bases between. The CDR3 is made up of 11 amino acids. From germline, CDR1 is MNHNS and CDR2 SASEGT.

This clonotype was seen repeatedly, ten times or more. The chain combines TRBV12-3 or TRBV12-4 with TRBJ2-1; D remains ambiguous. V lost 3 bases and J lost 6, with 3 bases in between. The CDR3 extends over 11 amino acids. CDR3: CASSFGNEQFF. The CDR3 region has the DNA TGTGCCAGCAGTTTTGGCAATGAGCAGTTCTTC.

Only a few counts were recorded for this clonotype. The V and J genes are TRBV14 and TRBJ1-4, with a weak D call TRBD1 (5 bases). V lost 1 base to trimming and J lost 8 bases, with 17 bases between them. This CDR3 contains 16 residues. Germline V CDR1 and CDR2: SGHDN, FVKESK. The CDR3 is CASSQAAGLPGEKLFF. The CDR3 bases are TGTGCCAGCAGCCAAGCGGCGGGACTCCCCGGGGAAAAACTGTTTTTT.

This clonotype was counted many times. V usage is TRBV7-8 and J usage is TRBJ2-3; D perhaps matches TRBD2 (5 bases). The CDR3 sequence is 15 residues long. V was clipped by 0 bases and J by 2 bases, with 9 bases between them. Germline CDR1 reads SGHVS; CDR2 reads FQNEAQ. The CDR3: CASSLAGDLTDTQYF. The DNA of the CDR3 is TGTGCCAGCAGCTTAGCGGGAGACCTCACAGATACGCAGTATTTT. Full variable domain (rest looked up from reference TRBV7-8 and TRBJ2-3): GAGVSQSPRYKVAKRGQDVALRCDPISGHVSLFWYQQALGQGPEFLTYFQNEAQLDKSGLPSDRFFAERPEGSVSTLKIQRTQQEDSAVYLCASSLAGDLTDTQYFGPGTRLTVL.

This clonotype was observed at least ten times. The chain carries TRBV20-1 and TRBJ2-7; 7 bases line up with TRBD2. The V and J ends lost 6 bases and 5 bases, in that order; junction bases with no gene match: 13. The CDR3 extends over 14 amino acids. CDR1 is DFQATT and CDR2 is SNEGSKA in the germline V gene (reference sequence). The CDR3 DNA sequence: TGCAGTGCCACCCCTAGCGGCCCCATGGACGAGCAGTACTTC. This gives the protein CSATPSGPMDEQYF.

This clonotype was picked up many times. The chain joins TRBV5-1 to TRBJ1-2; D gene unclear. The CDR3 contains 12 residues. V gave up 4 bases and J gave up 2 bases, with 6 bases separating them. Germline V lookup: CDR1 SGHRS, CDR2 YFSETQ. Written as DNA, the CDR3 is TGCGCCAGCAGCCCCGGGAACTATGGCTACACCTTC. Encoded protein: CASSPGNYGYTF.

Many counts were recorded for this clonotype. This sequence joins TRBV28 and TRBJ1-1; 8 bases fit TRBD1. The CDR3 sequence is 15 residues long. Germline trimming cut 4 bases from V and 6 bases from J; bases unmatched to any gene: 10. Per germline, CDR1 MDHEN and CDR2 SYDVKM. DNA of the CDR3: TGTGCCAGCAGTTGGACAGGGATGGCAAAGTCTGAAGCTTTCTTT. Translation gives CASSWTGMAKSEAFF. The entire variable domain, with the rest obtained from reference TRBV28 and TRBJ1-1, is as follows: DVKVTQSSRYLVKRTGEKVFLECVQDMDHENMFWYRQDPGLGLRLIYFSYDVKMKEKGDIPEGYSVSREKKERFSLILESASTNQTSMYLCASSWTGMAKSEAFFGQGTRLTVV.

The sample holds many counts of this clonotype. This sequence joins TRBV28 and TRBJ2-4; the D call may be TRBD1 or TRBD2 (6 bases each). Trimming cost V 5 bases and J 3 bases, with 14 bases left between them. The germline gives CDR1 MDHEN, CDR2 SYDVKM. This CDR3 comprises 15 residues. In DNA, the CDR3 is TGTGCCAGCAGTAGCCCTGGGGGGCTCAAAAACATTCAGTACTTC. Its protein product is CASSSPGGLKNIQYF.

In this sample, this clonotype turned up many times. The chain is built from TRBV9 and TRBJ2-1; D gene unclear. The CDR3 has 15 residues. The V end lost 0 bases, the J end lost 0 bases, and 7 bases lay between the germline ends. The germline V gene has CDR1 SGDLS and CDR2 YYNGEE. CDR3 amino acids: CASSVDYGSYNEQFF. The DNA of the CDR3 is TGTGCCAGCAGCGTAGACTACGGCTCCTACAATGAGCAGTTCTTC.

Ten or more counts support this clonotype. V and J are TRBV7-8 and TRBJ1-5; D not resolved. The V gene's germline CDR1 is SGHVS and CDR2 FQNEAQ. V lost 1 base and J lost 8, with 9 bases in between. The CDR3 is 13 residues long. The CDR3 nucleotides read TGTGCCAGCAGCTTAGATTTGTGGGAGCCCCAGCATTTT. This codes for CASSLDLWEPQHF. Full variable domain (missing parts from reference TRBV7-8 and TRBJ1-5): GAGVSQSPRYKVAKRGQDVALRCDPISGHVSLFWYQQALGQGPEFLTYFQNEAQLDKSGLPSDRFFAERPEGSVSTLKIQRTQQEDSAVYLCASSLDLWEPQHFGDGTRLSIL.

Sample share makes this clonotype large. The gene calls are TRBV6-5 and TRBJ1-5; D unclear. This CDR3 has 20 amino acids. V was clipped by 6 bases and J by 0 bases, with 27 bases between them. Looked up from germline, CDR1 is MNHEY and CDR2 is SVGAGI. The CDR3 sequence is CASSPIDLSRVTYSNQPQHF. CDR3 nucleotide sequence: TGTGCCAGCAGCCCCATCGACCTGAGTAGGGTAACCTATAGCAATCAGCCCCAGCATTTT.